This T cell receptor (beta chain) originates from a study of PD-1 blockade in classical Hodgkin lymphoma. Study-level results: Newly diagnosed patients had baseline TCR diversity that was reportedly lower than that of healthy donors. CD4+ but not CD8+ TCR diversity rose significantly by C4D1.

Here immunoSEQ multiplex PCR was the method, and the copy in TCRdb shows in-frame clones only, minus some. The table shows about 24,000 clones, with about 80% occurring only once. The time point denotes: cycle 4 day 1 (C4D1), after 6 weeks of nivolumab. In every patient, relapse followed autologous stem cell transplantation, while exposure to brentuximab vedotin differed. Best overall response was complete response, partial response or progressive disease in these relapsed/refractory classical Hodgkin lymphoma patients. This CDR3 is built from 17 residues. With 6 bases clipped from V and 4 bases from J, the junction kept 15 bases outside the gene matches. The germline V gene has CDR1 LNHDA and CDR2 SQIVND (reference sequence). Points on this clone: Its specificity is unknown.

The receptor was derived from a human donor with classical Hodgkin lymphoma. V gene TRBV19 combines with J gene TRBJ1-5; TRBD1 agrees at 7 bases. This material consisted of peripheral blood mononuclear cells (PBMCs), taken before the fourth cycle of nivolumab. The CDR3 sequence: CASRNYKAGGNNQPQHF. CDR3 bases: TGTGCCAGTAGAAATTATAAGGCAGGGGGTAATAATCAGCCCCAGCATTTT.